The next 4 T cell receptor beta chains were all read from a single sample in a study of T cells after yellow fever vaccination. TCRdb analysed the 5' RACE reads with MiXCR anew, one entry per CDR3 protein. The repertoire holds 230,000 or so distinct CDR3 sequences, with 3.6% as singletons. The sample was PBMCs, taken 15 days after the yellow fever booster vaccination. The receptors stem from a man younger than 35 who received the YFV17D yellow fever vaccine.

The chain is built from TRBV7-9 and TRBJ1-4; weak D call: TRBD1 (5 bases). The V gene lost 5 bases and the J gene lost 2 bases, with 12 bases spanning the gap. Germline-derived CDR1 and CDR2 are SEHNR and FQNEAQ (reference sequence). The CDR3 contains 15 residues. The CDR3 coding sequence is TGTGCCAGCAGCGTCCAGGGTTCGACTAATGAAAAACTGTTTTTT. It yields the protein CASSVQGSTNEKLFF.

This clonotype was found many times. This chain uses TRBV7-8 with TRBJ2-1, with a possible D match to TRBD1 (5 bases). V lost 6 bases to trimming and J lost 6 bases, with 15 bases between them. Looked up from germline, CDR1 is SGHVS and CDR2 is FQNEAQ. The CDR3 covers 14 residues. The CDR3 DNA follows: TGTGCCAGCAGACCGAACCGACAGCCCAATGAGCAGTTCTTC. Translating it yields CASRPNRQPNEQFF. Drawing the rest from reference TRBV7-8 and TRBJ2-1, the complete variable domain is GAGVSQSPRYKVAKRGQDVALRCDPISGHVSLFWYQQALGQGPEFLTYFQNEAQLDKSGLPSDRFFAERPEGSVSTLKIQRTQQEDSAVYLCASRPNRQPNEQFFGPGTRLTVL.

This clonotype was counted many times. CDR3 in DNA: TGTGCCAGCACCGGAGAAACTGAAGCTTTCTTT. It translates to CASTGETEAFF. V usage is TRBV28 and J usage is TRBJ1-1, with no clear D. CDR3 length equals 11 residues. CDR1 and CDR2 (germline): MDHEN, SYDVKM. The V gene lost 7 bases and the J gene lost 5 bases, with 8 bases spanning the gap.

This clonotype was seen at least ten times. The chain recombines TRBV18 with TRBJ1-2; no clear D gene. The CDR3 is 12 residues long. Germline lookup yields CDR1 KGHSH and CDR2 LQKENI. V was shortened by 0 bases and J by 7 bases, with 6 bases between the two germline ends. Written as DNA, the CDR3 is TGTGCCAGCTCACCACCGGCGGGTGGCTACACCTTC. Translation: CASSPPAGGYTF.